The source of this T cell receptor (beta chain) is a study of T cell changes during pregnancy in multiple sclerosis. This CDR3 contains 13 residues. Germline loops: CDR1 MGHDK, CDR2 SYGVNS. The V gene lost 1 base and the J gene lost 6 bases, with 6 bases spanning the gap. Assay: immunoSEQ multiplex PCR; the TCRdb copy retains only in-frame clones and omits some. The sample consists of some 46,000 clones, about 90% of them appearing once. Source: CD4+ T cells from peripheral blood mononuclear cells, taken after pregnancy. The sequence was collected from a female donor with multiple sclerosis, enrolled in a pregnancy study. This chain uses TRBV25-1 with TRBJ2-2; D gene unclear. This CDR3 reads CASSELTPGELFF. The CDR3 coding sequence is TGTGCCAGCAGTGAATTGACACCCGGGGAGCTGTTTTTT.